Below, 18 T cell receptor beta chains from the same sample are listed, as sequenced in a study of blood T cell repertoires in COVID-19. Sequenced by immunoSEQ multiplex PCR; TCRdb stores in-frame clones only, minus some. This table holds some 150,000 clones, approximately 90% found once. The sequenced sample was peripheral blood. The receptor set was obtained from a woman aged 55-70 years who had recovered from COVID-19.

This chain joins TRBV24-1 and TRBJ1-1; 9 nucleotides line up with TRBD1. The CDR3 contains 13 residues. Germline values: CDR1 KGHDR, CDR2 SFDVKD. With 9 bases clipped from V and 7 bases from J, the junction kept 8 bases outside the gene matches. The CDR3 DNA follows: TGTGCCACCCGATACACAGGGGGCGGTGAAGCTTTCTTT. Its protein product is CATRYTGGGEAFF.

This chain links TRBV7-2 with TRBJ1-2, with D perhaps TRBD1 (6 bases). CDR1 and CDR2 from the germline V gene are SGHTA and FQGNSA. Trimming left V 6 bases short and J 0 bases short, with 14 bases between. The CDR3 has 15 amino acids. Here the CDR3 reads CASRGGPGANYGYTF. The DNA of the CDR3 is TGTGCCAGCAGGGGAGGGCCAGGGGCTAACTATGGCTACACCTTC.

This chain connects TRBV7-9 to TRBJ1-6; 7 bases are a match to TRBD1. Germline V lookup: CDR1 SEHNR, CDR2 FQNEAQ (reference sequence). With V trimmed by 6 bases and J by 8 bases, 7 bases remained unmatched. The CDR3 is made up of 14 amino acids. The CDR3 reads CASSQMTGHSPLHF. For the CDR3, the DNA is TGTGCCAGCAGTCAAATGACAGGGCATTCACCCCTCCACTTT.

This clone was observed a few times. V and J are TRBV5-1 and TRBJ2-2; 8 bases are shared with TRBD1. From germline, CDR1 is SGHRS and CDR2 YFSETQ. The CDR3 loop spans 15 amino acids. The V and J ends lost 7 bases and 1 base, in that order; junction bases with no gene match: 6. CDR3 region: CASGSGTGNTGELFF. The DNA of the CDR3 is TGCGCCAGCGGTTCCGGGACAGGGAACACCGGGGAGCTGTTTTTT.

The chain carries TRBV4-2 and TRBJ1-6; D is uncertain. The germline V and J ends were trimmed by 6 bases and 0 bases, with 12 bases remaining between them. The CDR3 covers 16 residues. Germline V gene data show CDR1 as LGHNA and CDR2 as YNFKEQ. The CDR3: CASRLAGSSYNSPLHF. CDR3 in DNA: TGTGCCAGCAGGCTGGCGGGGAGCTCCTATAATTCACCCCTCCACTTT.

This chain joins TRBV4-1 and TRBJ2-3; 8 bases map to TRBD1. The V and J ends lost 1 base and 5 bases, in that order; junction bases with no gene match: 8. CDR1 and CDR2 (germline): MGHRA, YSYEKL. This CDR3 region has 16 residues. This CDR3 is CASSQARTGRGDTQYF. CDR3 in DNA: TGCGCCAGCAGCCAAGCCCGGACAGGGCGCGGAGATACGCAGTATTTT.

This chain connects TRBV7-2 to TRBJ2-1, with TRBD1 matching over 10 bases. This CDR3 has 14 residues. CDR1 and CDR2 from the germline V gene are SGHTA and FQGNSA. The V and J ends lost 9 bases and 5 bases, in that order; junction bases with no gene match: 7. The CDR3 DNA sequence: TGTGCCAGTATCCGGGACAGGGGTAACAATGAGCAGTTCTTC. This codes for CASIRDRGNNEQFF.

V usage is TRBV5-1 and J usage is TRBJ2-3, with D possibly matching TRBD1 (6 bases). This CDR3 is 15 amino acids long. Trimming removed 2 bases at V and 7 bases at J, with 17 bases between. Germline values: CDR1 SGHRS, CDR2 YFSETQ. The CDR3 protein is CASSLGAPGVNTQYF. The CDR3 DNA sequence: TGCGCCAGCAGCTTAGGGGCACCAGGGGTAAATACGCAGTATTTT.

The chain employs TRBV19 and TRBJ1-5; unclear D gene. Trimming took off 9 bases at V and 3 bases at J, with 18 bases between the two ends. There are 15 residues in the CDR3. CDR1 and CDR2 from the germline V gene are LNHDA and SQIVND (reference sequence). The CDR3 coding sequence is TGTGCCAGGAAACCAGTAACGTCCCCCAATCAGCCCCAGCATTTT. Protein sequence: CARKPVTSPNQPQHF. The entire variable domain, with the rest obtained from reference TRBV19 and TRBJ1-5, is as follows: DGGITQSPKYLFRKEGQNVTLSCEQNLNHDAMYWYRQDPGQGLRLIYYSQIVNDFQKGDIAEGYSVSREKKESFPLTVTSAQKNPTAFYLCARKPVTSPNQPQHFGDGTRLSIL.

J is TRBJ2-7 and V is TRBV28; 7 bases agree with TRBD1. Germline V CDR1 and CDR2: MDHEN, SYDVKM. The CDR3 runs 14 residues. V was pared by 7 bases and J by 3 bases, with 9 bases of the junction left unmatched. In DNA form, the CDR3 reads TGTGCCAGCATTTCACGGACAGGAGGCTACGAGCAGTACTTC. Its translation is CASISRTGGYEQYF.

This chain uses TRBV6-5 with TRBJ2-7, with 9 bases that match TRBD1. The junction had 8 bases not matched to a gene; V was cut back by 5 bases and J by 6 bases. The CDR3 spans 14 residues. Germline CDR1 and CDR2: MNHEY and SVGAGI. This chain's CDR3 is CASSTQDRGGEQYF. CDR3 nucleotide sequence: TGTGCCAGCAGTACCCAGGACAGGGGAGGCGAGCAGTACTTC.

With regard to this clone: An end of the junction differs from the germline gene, which may be a read error. This sequence joins TRBV18 and TRBJ1-5; the D is unclear. Germline V gene data show CDR1 as KGHSH and CDR2 as LQKENI. The CDR3 is made up of 14 amino acids. CDR3: CASSPITSDQPQHF. The CDR3, as DNA: TGTGCCAGCTCACCCATAACTAGCGATCAGCCCCAGCATTTT.

This chain uses TRBV4-1 with TRBJ1-1; tentative D call: TRBD1 (5 bases). V was cut by 0 bases and J by 3 bases, with 11 bases left in between. The germline V gene has CDR1 MGHRA and CDR2 YSYEKL. The CDR3 has 15 amino acids. The CDR3 sequence: CASSQDQGGYTEAFF. The CDR3, as DNA: TGCGCCAGCAGCCAAGACCAGGGTGGGTACACTGAAGCTTTCTTT.

The chain couples TRBV5-1 to TRBJ2-5; D not certain. V was cut by 2 bases and J by 0 bases, with 8 bases left in between. Germline assignment: CDR1 SGHRS and CDR2 YFSETQ. The CDR3 runs to 14 residues. CDR3 coding DNA: TGCGCCAGCAGCTTAGCAGGTTACCAAGAGACCCAGTACTTC. It specifies CASSLAGYQETQYF.

The chain combines TRBV4-1 with TRBJ1-1; D is uncertain. The CDR3 totals 16 residues. Germline CDR1 MGHRA, CDR2 YSYEKL. Trimming left V 4 bases short and J 0 bases short, with 15 bases between. The CDR3 bases are TGCGCCAGCAGCCCCAGTCTACAGAGAATGAACACTGAAGCTTTCTTT. Residues: CASSPSLQRMNTEAFF.

This clone appeared once. The V call is TRBV5-1, the J call TRBJ2-7; 7 bases align to TRBD1. Trimming took 4 bases from V and 3 from J; bases not matched to a gene: 10. Germline loops: CDR1 SGHRS, CDR2 YFSETQ. The CDR3 length is 15 residues. As DNA, the CDR3 is TGCGCCAGCAGCATGAGCCGGGACAGCAACTACGAGCAGTACTTC. Protein: CASSMSRDSNYEQYF.

The chain links TRBV7-9 to TRBJ2-7, with D possibly matching TRBD1 (6 bases). The CDR3 consists of 14 residues. The germline CDR1 and CDR2 sequences are SEHNR and FQNEAQ (reference sequence). The V and J ends lost 1 base and 5 bases respectively, with 12 bases between them. The CDR3 reads CASSLGNRAHEQYF. The CDR3 region has the DNA TGTGCCAGCAGCTTAGGTAACAGGGCCCACGAGCAGTACTTC.

This chain connects TRBV6-5 to TRBJ2-7; a possible D gene is TRBD1 (5 bases). The CDR3 runs 14 residues. The germline V gene encodes CDR1 MNHEY and CDR2 SVGAGI. The V and J ends lost 0 bases and 0 bases respectively, with 6 bases between them. The CDR3 protein is CASSYSGASYEQYF. The CDR3 coding sequence is TGTGCCAGCAGTTACTCTGGGGCCTCCTACGAGCAGTACTTC.